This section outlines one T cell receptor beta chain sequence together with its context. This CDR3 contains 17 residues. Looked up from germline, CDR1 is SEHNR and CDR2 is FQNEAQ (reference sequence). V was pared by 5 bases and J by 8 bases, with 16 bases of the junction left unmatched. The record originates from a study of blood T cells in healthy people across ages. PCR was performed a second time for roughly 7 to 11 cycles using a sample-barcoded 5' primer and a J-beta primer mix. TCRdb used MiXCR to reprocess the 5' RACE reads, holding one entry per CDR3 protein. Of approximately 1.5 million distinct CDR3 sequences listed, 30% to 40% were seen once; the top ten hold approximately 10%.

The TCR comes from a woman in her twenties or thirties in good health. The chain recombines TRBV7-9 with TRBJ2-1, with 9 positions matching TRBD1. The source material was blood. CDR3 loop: CASSRTGVVTMYDEQFF. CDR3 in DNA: TGTGCCAGCAGCAGGACAGGGGTCGTTACAATGTACGATGAGCAGTTCTTC.